This TCR beta chain was recovered during a study of T cells in localized non-small cell lung cancer. Study findings and constraints: Highest T cell clonality was seen in uninvolved adjacent lung, surpassing that measured in tumor. A denser population of T cells in blood accompanied longer overall survival.

In the case of this clone: The antigen is unknown.

Germline V gene sequence: CDR1 SGHRS, CDR2 YFSETQ. Trimming removed 4 bases at V and 0 bases at J, with 13 bases between. The CDR3 is 16 amino acids. Produced via immunoSEQ multiplex PCR; TCRdb's table is partial and in-frame only. The sample consists of roughly 16,000 clones, around 89% of them appearing once. Sample: peripheral blood, taken before any cancer treatment. The source is a male donor at least 60 years old with stage II squamous cell lung carcinoma. The V call is TRBV5-1, the J call TRBJ2-2; D is uncertain. CDR3 sequence (DNA): TGCGCCAGCAGCGAGGCCCCGGTGACGAACACCGGGGAGCTGTTTTTT. It translates to CASSEAPVTNTGELFF.